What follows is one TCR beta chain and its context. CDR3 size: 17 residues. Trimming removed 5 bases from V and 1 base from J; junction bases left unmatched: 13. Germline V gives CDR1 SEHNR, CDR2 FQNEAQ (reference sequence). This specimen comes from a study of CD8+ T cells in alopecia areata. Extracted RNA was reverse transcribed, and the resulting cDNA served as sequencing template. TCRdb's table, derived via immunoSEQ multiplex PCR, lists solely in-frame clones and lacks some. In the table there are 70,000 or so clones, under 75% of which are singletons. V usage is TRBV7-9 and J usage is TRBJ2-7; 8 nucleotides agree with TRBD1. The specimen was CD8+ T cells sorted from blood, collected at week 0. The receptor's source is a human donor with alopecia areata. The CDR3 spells CASSPRQGTQYSYEQYF. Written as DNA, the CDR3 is TGTGCCAGCAGCCCTAGACAGGGGACACAGTATTCCTACGAGCAGTACTTC.